This TCR beta chain was observed in a study of PD-1 blockade in classical Hodgkin lymphoma. Overall study results and limits: TCR diversity rose significantly by C4D1 in CD4+ but not CD8+ cells. Newly diagnosed patients had diversity similar to the baseline diversity of complete responders. A reduction in baseline TCR diversity was reportedly seen in newly diagnosed patients relative to healthy donors.

The CDR3 has 15 residues. Germline values: CDR1 SNHLY, CDR2 FYNNEI. V shed 3 bases and J shed 4 bases, with 16 bases lying between them. Only in-frame clones appear in the TCRdb table, and some are missing; sequencing was by immunoSEQ multiplex PCR. The sample yields some 23,000 clones, about 70% seen once. Autologous stem cell transplantation was followed by relapse in every patient, and brentuximab vedotin exposure varied. Best response was recorded as complete response, partial response or progressive disease. In the case of this clone: As yet, its antigen is unknown.

The material was peripheral blood mononuclear cells (PBMCs), obtained at baseline. This chain links TRBV2 with TRBJ2-7; D uncertain. The source is a human donor with classical Hodgkin lymphoma. CDR3 in amino acids: CASSDVPPDPYEQYF. In DNA form, the CDR3 reads TGTGCCAGCAGTGACGTACCCCCGGACCCTTACGAGCAGTACTTC. Drawing the rest from reference TRBV2 and TRBJ2-7, the complete variable domain is EPEVTQTPSHQVTQMGQEVILRCVPISNHLYFYWYRQILGQKVEFLVSFYNNEISEKSEIFDDQFSVERPDGSNFTLKIRSTKLEDSAMYFCASSDVPPDPYEQYFGPGTRLTVT.